These 13 T cell receptor beta chains share one sample of origin, sequenced in a study of CD4 T cells in relation to SARS-CoV-2 and coronaviruses. The unexposed donors gave CD4+ T cells in 2011-2018, prior to COVID-19. The cells were cultured for under 13 days before CD4+ T cells were isolated. No antigen has been assigned to these receptors. Generated by immunoSEQ multiplex PCR, the TCRdb table keeps only in-frame clones and is missing some. The sample has 25,000 to 30,000 clones, 65% to 85% seen once. Sequenced input: CD4+ T cells from PBMCs, cultured in vitro. All receptors come from a human donor in good health.

This chain uses TRBV3-1 (or the pseudogene TRBV3-2) with TRBJ2-5; weak D call: TRBD1 (5 bases). V was trimmed by 0 bases and J by 5 bases, leaving 13 bases between them. This CDR3 region has 15 residues. CDR1 is LGHDT and CDR2 is YNNKEL in the germline V gene (reference sequence). CDR3 sequence (DNA): TGTGCCAGCAGCCAAGATTTAGGGGCAGAGGAGACCCAGTACTTC. This gives the protein CASSQDLGAEETQYF.

The CDR3 DNA sequence: TGTGCCAGCAGTTTATTCGTGGGGGGGAAGGGTGGCTACACCTTC. As protein: CASSLFVGGKGGYTF. The V gene is TRBV28, the J gene TRBJ1-2; the D gene is possibly TRBD1 (5 bases). V lost 1 base and J 7 bases, leaving 16 bases between the germline ends. From germline, CDR1 is MDHEN and CDR2 SYDVKM. This CDR3 is built from 15 residues.

This chain connects TRBV4-2 to TRBJ2-1; D assignment may be TRBD1 or TRBD2 (5 bases each). This CDR3 is built from 16 residues. From germline, CDR1 is LGHNA and CDR2 YNFKEQ. V was shortened by 5 bases and J by 2 bases, with 16 bases between the two germline ends. The CDR3 bases are TGTGCCAGCAGCACGGGGCCTACCGGGCCCTACAATGAGCAGTTCTTC. As protein: CASSTGPTGPYNEQFF.

The chain has TRBV9 and TRBJ2-3; possible D gene TRBD2, 6 bases. This CDR3 spans 15 amino acids. Looked up from germline, CDR1 is SGDLS and CDR2 is YYNGEE. V lost 0 bases and J lost 2, with 10 bases in between. CDR3 DNA sequence: TGTGCCAGCAGCGTAGGACTAGAACTCACAGATACGCAGTATTTT. It yields the protein CASSVGLELTDTQYF.

The chain has TRBV4-3 and TRBJ2-5; 10 positions match TRBD1. V trimming: 4 bases; J trimming: 4 bases; junction bases outside the gene matches: 6. CDR1 is LGHNA, CDR2 YSLEER, per germline. This CDR3 has 15 residues. CDR3 nucleotide sequence: TGCGCCAGCAGCCCGGGACAGGGGACCCCAGAGACCCAGTACTTC. Encoded protein: CASSPGQGTPETQYF.

The table lists this clone with a few counts. The chain couples TRBV7-2 to TRBJ2-7; D is perhaps TRBD1 (6 bases). Germline-derived CDR1 and CDR2 are SGHTA and FQGNSA. The CDR3 length is 15 residues. The germline V and J ends were trimmed by 9 bases and 9 bases, with 27 bases remaining between them. The CDR3 DNA reads TGTGCCAGTAGCCCGGTCGGCGGCAGGGGTGGAGGGCAGTACTTC. Translated, it gives CASSPVGGRGGGQYF.

V and J are TRBV4-2 and TRBJ2-7; D is perhaps TRBD2 (6 bases). The CDR3 runs 16 residues. V lost 6 bases and J 2 bases, leaving 20 bases between the germline ends. The V gene's germline CDR1 is LGHNA and CDR2 YNFKEQ. Here the CDR3 DNA reads TGTGCCAGCAGAGTTACGGGGGACCACCCAGCCTACGAGCAGTACTTC. Translating it yields CASRVTGDHPAYEQYF.

The V gene is TRBV4-3, the J gene TRBJ1-4, with 9 bases fitting TRBD1. Germline V gene sequence: CDR1 LGHNA, CDR2 YSLEER. The CDR3 runs 21 residues. The ends lost 0 bases at V and 2 bases at J; junction bases unmatched: 16. The CDR3 nucleotides are TGCGCCAGCAGCCAAGATTCGCCGGGACAGGGACCAGTGGGCACTAATGAAAAACTGTTTTTT. Amino acids: CASSQDSPGQGPVGTNEKLFF.

This clone has just one count. The chain uses TRBV5-4 and TRBJ1-4; D perhaps matches TRBD1 (5 bases). Deletions cut 0 bases from V and 6 bases from J, with 12 bases between. Germline V gene sequence: CDR1 SGHNT, CDR2 YYREEE (reference sequence). CDR3 length equals 15 residues. CDR3 sequence reads: CASSLARGTDEKLFF. In DNA form, the CDR3 reads TGTGCCAGCAGCTTGGCCCGAGGGACGGATGAAAAACTGTTTTTT.

This chain links TRBV6-2 or TRBV6-3 with TRBJ1-1; D is possibly TRBD1 (6 bases). The CDR3 loop spans 15 amino acids. Trimming shortened V by 3 bases and J by 4 bases, and 15 bases separated the two germline ends. Germline V gene data show CDR1 as MNHEY and CDR2 as SVGEGT. CDR3 coding DNA: TGTGCCAGCAGTTATGGGGCAGGGGAGACCACTGAAGCTTTCTTT. Translated: CASSYGAGETTEAFF.

V is TRBV4-1 and J is TRBJ2-3; a possible D gene is TRBD2 (5 bases). CDR3 length: 18 residues. V was pared by 4 bases and J by 0 bases, with 20 bases between. CDR1 is MGHRA, CDR2 YSYEKL, per germline. Written as DNA, the CDR3 is TGCGCCAGCAGCCGACAAGAAAGGTCACGGAGGAGCACAGATACGCAGTATTTT. It codes for CASSRQERSRRSTDTQYF.

The V call is TRBV30, the J call TRBJ2-4; 8 bases map to TRBD2. CDR3 length: 14 amino acids. Germline assignment: CDR1 GTSNPN and CDR2 SVGIG (reference sequence). V dropped 0 bases and J dropped 9; count of bases not matched to a gene: 7. The CDR3 protein is CAWSVGHRGGIQYF. The CDR3 DNA reads as TGTGCCTGGAGTGTGGGACACCGGGGGGGCATTCAGTACTTC.

This rearrangement joins TRBV19 to TRBJ1-5, with D tentatively TRBD1 (6 bases). The germline gives CDR1 LNHDA, CDR2 SQIVND (reference sequence). V shed 5 bases and J shed 7 bases, with 21 bases lying between them. This CDR3 contains 16 residues. This CDR3 reads CASSRGGGGGRQPQHF. The CDR3 DNA sequence: TGTGCCAGTAGTCGCGGGGGGGGCGGAGGCAGGCAGCCCCAGCATTTT.